The 29 T cell receptor beta chains presented below share a single source sample, sequenced in a study of T cells expressing NK-cell markers. TCRdb re-called the 5' RACE reads and catalogs CDR3 proteins one per entry, DNA excluded. The sample totals 440,000 or so distinct CDR3 sequences. The specimen sequenced was blood T cells: a sorted CD56 or NKG2C T cell subset, CD4+ or CD8+ T cells, or bulk PBMC T cells (not recorded which). Source of these receptors: a woman between 18 and 70 years old in good health.

Here the CDR3 reads CASTPRVGQGELIQETQYF. The chain combines TRBV19 with TRBJ2-5; TCRdb's D gene call, TRBD1, goes unchecked for lack of DNA. Germline CDR1 is LNHDA and CDR2 is SQIVND (reference sequence). The CDR3 runs to 19 residues.

The chain carries TRBV20-1 and TRBJ2-2; the TRBD2 assignment by TCRdb is unverifiable without DNA. Germline V gene sequence: CDR1 DFQATT, CDR2 SNEGSKA (reference sequence). This CDR3 spans 13 amino acids. This chain's CDR3 is CSASGRNTGELFF.

This rearrangement joins TRBV7-2 to TRBJ1-4. The germline gives CDR1 SGHTA, CDR2 FQGNSA. The CDR3 runs 13 residues. The CDR3 loop reads CASSLGGYEKLFF. Variable domain in full (rest from reference TRBV7-2 and TRBJ1-4): GAGVSQSPSNKVTEKGKDVELRCDPISGHTALYWYRQSLGQGLEFLIYFQGNSAPDKSGLPSDRFSAERTGGSVSTLTIQRTQQEDSAVYLCASSLGGYEKLFFGSGTQLSVL.

This chain links TRBV7-2 with TRBJ1-6; TCRdb reports TRBD1, a call that lacks DNA to check it against. This CDR3 has 17 amino acids. In germline, CDR1 is SGHTA, CDR2 FQGNSA. The CDR3 spells CASSRDSVTSYNSPLHF.

The chain is built from TRBV6-5 and TRBJ1-1. The CDR3 totals 11 residues. The germline V gene has CDR1 MNHEY and CDR2 SVGAGI. CDR3 in amino acids: CASYRGREAFF.

The rearrangement joins TRBV4-1 to TRBJ2-3. The CDR3 is 17 amino acids. Germline values: CDR1 MGHRA, CDR2 YSYEKL. The CDR3 reads CASSHLNVVYGTDTQYF.

This chain connects TRBV5-1 to TRBJ1-1; the D call of TRBD1 rests on TCRdb alone, since no DNA is present to check it. Germline V gene data show CDR1 as SGHRS and CDR2 as YFSETQ. The CDR3 totals 15 residues. The CDR3 sequence: CASSLGDRGPTVAFF. Supplemented by reference TRBV5-1 and TRBJ1-1, the full variable domain reads KAGVTQTPRYLIKTRGQQVTLSCSPISGHRSVSWYQQTPGQGLQFLFEYFSETQRNKGNFPGRFSGRQFSNSRSEMNVSTLELGDSALYLCASSLGDRGPTVAFFGQGTRLTVV.

V gene TRBV12-3 or TRBV12-4 combines with J gene TRBJ2-2; TCRdb's D call of TRBD1 is untestable without DNA. CDR3 size: 17 residues. This chain's CDR3 is CASSLLGQGVGTGELFF.

The chain combines TRBV15 with TRBJ1-2; the D gene TCRdb calls, TRBD1, cannot be checked with no DNA. The CDR3 is 15 residues long. Looked up from germline, CDR1 is LNHNV and CDR2 is YYDKDF (reference sequence). CDR3: CATSTGTGEAYGYTF.

The chain carries TRBV19 and TRBJ1-2; the D call of TRBD1 rests on TCRdb alone, since no DNA is present to check it. Germline V lookup: CDR1 LNHDA, CDR2 SQIVND (reference sequence). This CDR3 has 13 residues. CDR3 loop: CASSRGDSPIVTF.

V is TRBV29-1 and J is TRBJ2-3; the TCRdb call, TRBD2, lacks DNA for checking. Germline CDR1 reads SQVTM; CDR2 reads ANQGSEA. CDR3 size: 14 residues. This chain's CDR3 is CSVTSGGATDTQYF.

The V and J genes are TRBV7-6 and TRBJ2-7; no DNA is available, so the TRBD2 call from TCRdb remains unchecked. Germline assignment: CDR1 SGHVS and CDR2 FNYEAQ. There are 16 residues in the CDR3. The CDR3 reads CASSSGLAGVLNEQYF. The full variable domain, its missing parts supplied by reference TRBV7-6 and TRBJ2-7, is GAGVSQSPRYKVTKRGQDVALRCDPISGHVSLYWYRQALGQGPEFLTYFNYEAQQDKSGLPNDRFSAERPEGSISTLTIQRTEQRDSAMYRCASSSGLAGVLNEQYFGPGTRLTVT.

The chain is built from TRBV2 and TRBJ2-1; TCRdb selects TRBD2, and the lack of DNA leaves this call unchecked. This CDR3 contains 15 residues. Germline CDR1 is SNHLY and CDR2 is FYNNEI. The CDR3: CASSEGQALLAEQFF.

This chain connects TRBV10-2 to TRBJ1-2; TCRdb returns TRBD1, unconfirmable since there is no DNA. The germline gives CDR1 WSHSY, CDR2 SAAADI. The length of the CDR3 is 13 residues. Here the CDR3 reads CASEDRENYGYTF.

The rearrangement links TRBV25-1 to TRBJ1-1; TCRdb's D call of TRBD1 is untestable without DNA. The CDR3 has 15 residues. Germline values: CDR1 MGHDK, CDR2 SYGVNS. This CDR3 is CASSELNGANTEAFF.

V and J are TRBV12-3 or TRBV12-4 and TRBJ2-1; without DNA, the TCRdb call of TRBD2 cannot be checked. The CDR3 is 16 residues long. The CDR3 is CASSSARGRAVDEQFF.

This rearrangement joins TRBV18 to TRBJ1-2; as DNA is missing, the TRBD1 call by TCRdb cannot be tested. Germline V lookup: CDR1 KGHSH, CDR2 LQKENI. The CDR3 covers 15 residues. The CDR3 reads CASSPPGQANYGYTF. Full variable domain (missing parts from reference TRBV18 and TRBJ1-2): NAGVMQNPRHLVRRRGQEARLRCSPMKGHSHVYWYRQLPEEGLKFMVYLQKENIIDESGMPKERFSAEFPKEGPSILRIQQVVRGDSAAYFCASSPPGQANYGYTFGSGTRLTVV.

The rearrangement uses TRBV19 and TRBJ2-1; as DNA is missing, the TRBD2 call by TCRdb cannot be tested. This CDR3 comprises 16 residues. Germline V gene lookup returns CDR1 LNHDA and CDR2 SQIVND (reference sequence). This CDR3 reads CASSISASGRADEQFF. Complete variable domain (other parts from reference TRBV19 and TRBJ2-1): DGGITQSPKYLFRKEGQNVTLSCEQNLNHDAMYWYRQDPGQGLRLIYYSQIVNDFQKGDIAEGYSVSREKKESFPLTVTSAQKNPTAFYLCASSISASGRADEQFFGPGTRLTVL.

The chain employs TRBV20-1 and TRBJ2-7; TCRdb returns TRBD2, unconfirmable since there is no DNA. Germline CDR1 reads DFQATT; CDR2 reads SNEGSKA (reference sequence). The CDR3 is 13 residues long. This chain's CDR3 is CSAKSVRAYEQYF.

V usage is TRBV28 and J usage is TRBJ1-1; there is no DNA to check the TCRdb D call of TRBD1. This CDR3 has 14 residues. Germline CDR1 is MDHEN and CDR2 is SYDVKM. The chain's CDR3 is CASSRQGANTEAFF.

The chain uses TRBV11-2 and TRBJ2-3; there is no DNA to check the TCRdb D call of TRBD1. This CDR3 has 15 residues. CDR1 and CDR2 from the germline V gene are SGHAT and FQNNGV. CDR3 protein: CASSFGWGPRDTQYF.

V is TRBV6-4 and J is TRBJ2-3; TCRdb indicates TRBD1, and absent DNA this call remains unverified. Germline CDR1 reads MRHNA; CDR2 reads SNTAGT. This CDR3 comprises 15 residues. CDR3 sequence: CASSDSTQGADTQYF.

This clonotype is labeled medium-sized (0.01 to 0.1%) based on frequency. The V gene is TRBV5-1, the J gene TRBJ1-2. Germline V gene sequence: CDR1 SGHRS, CDR2 YFSETQ. The CDR3 consists of 13 residues. CDR3 protein: CASSFGDFSGYTF.

The chain joins TRBV20-1 to TRBJ2-1; the D call of TRBD2 rests on TCRdb alone, since no DNA is present to check it. Per germline, CDR1 DFQATT and CDR2 SNEGSKA (reference sequence). The length of the CDR3 is 13 residues. The CDR3 spells CSAFDGLAGEQFF.

The V gene is TRBV20-1, the J gene TRBJ1-1. This CDR3 is built from 12 residues. CDR1 is DFQATT and CDR2 is SNEGSKA in the germline V gene (reference sequence). This chain's CDR3 is CSARDRGTGAFF.

The chain carries TRBV20-1 and TRBJ2-7; TCRdb gives TRBD2 as the D gene, but with no DNA this cannot be confirmed. This CDR3 has 14 residues. Germline V gene sequence: CDR1 DFQATT, CDR2 SNEGSKA (reference sequence). This CDR3 is CSASGTAFSYEQYF.

The chain uses TRBV7-3 and TRBJ1-1; TCRdb gives TRBD1 as the D gene, but with no DNA this cannot be confirmed. CDR1 and CDR2 (germline): SGHTA, FQGTGA. The CDR3 length is 14 residues. The CDR3 sequence is CASSFMGPDTEAFF.

The V gene is TRBV7-3, the J gene TRBJ2-3. From germline, CDR1 is SGHTA and CDR2 FQGTGA. The CDR3 totals 15 residues. The CDR3: CASSLTRASTDTQYF.

The chain has TRBV14 and TRBJ2-2; TCRdb returns TRBD1, unconfirmable since there is no DNA. The CDR3 is 18 residues long. Germline CDR1 and CDR2: SGHDN and FVKESK. CDR3 region: CASSPIDRALPNTGELFF.